This T cell receptor beta chain was recorded in a study of T cells after yellow fever vaccination. TCRdb passed the 5' RACE reads through MiXCR, listing each CDR3 protein once. The sample holds 300,000 to 400,000 distinct CDR3 sequences, 3% to 4.5% seen once. CDR1 is LNHDA and CDR2 is SQIVND in the germline V gene (reference sequence). Trimming pared 5 bases from V and 4 bases from J, leaving 14 bases between. The CDR3 contains 15 residues. A few counts support this clonotype. Specimen: PBMCs, collected 5 days after the yellow fever booster vaccination. The TCR sequence derives from a man aged 18 to 30 who received the YFV17D yellow fever vaccine. V is TRBV19 and J is TRBJ2-2; possible D gene TRBD1, 5 bases. CDR3 sequence (DNA): TGTGCCAGTAGTCTAGGTTGGGGCGGCACCGGGGAGCTGTTTTTT. Translation: CASSLGWGGTGELFF.